The 29 T cell receptor beta chains below all came from one sample that was sequenced in a study of control samples from healthy donors and cancer patients. Sequencing used immunoSEQ multiplex PCR; TCRdb keeps in-frame clones, though not all of them. The sample holds 17,000 or so clones, about 89% seen once. Specimen: PBMCs. These receptors all stem from a man aged 55 to 69 with head and neck cancer.

This chain uses TRBV29-1 with TRBJ2-7; either TRBD1 or TRBD2 may fit D (5 bases each). The germline V gene has CDR1 SQVTM and CDR2 ANQGSEA. The CDR3 has 13 amino acids. V lost 7 bases and J lost 0, with 13 bases in between. DNA of the CDR3: TGCAGCGGAGGGGAAGGGAGCTCCTACGAGCAGTACTTC. Its protein is CSGGEGSSYEQYF.

The rearrangement uses TRBV11-2 and TRBJ2-3; TRBD1 is a possible D gene (6 bases). The V end lost 0 bases, the J end lost 5 bases, and 18 bases lay between the germline ends. The CDR3 totals 17 residues. Germline loops: CDR1 SGHAT, CDR2 FQNNGV. The DNA for the CDR3 is TGTGCCAGCAGCTTAGAAGGAACAGGACAGAGGGGAGATACGCAGTATTTT. It encodes CASSLEGTGQRGDTQYF.

The chain carries TRBV7-9 and TRBJ2-5; maybe TRBD2 (6 bases). Per the germline V gene, CDR1 is SEHNR and CDR2 is FQNEAQ (reference sequence). V lost 0 bases and J 1 base, leaving 9 bases between the germline ends. The CDR3 has 15 amino acids. This CDR3 reads CASSLALGGQETQYF. The CDR3 coding sequence is TGTGCCAGCAGCTTAGCGCTGGGGGGCCAAGAGACCCAGTACTTC.

The CDR3 reads CAISEFGVTSPNYGYTF. DNA of the CDR3: TGTGCCATCAGTGAGTTTGGGGTAACATCCCCTAACTATGGCTACACCTTC. The chain employs TRBV10-3 and TRBJ1-2; D is ambiguous. Trimming removed 1 base at V and 0 bases at J, with 15 bases between. The CDR3 totals 17 residues. Germline V CDR1 and CDR2: ENHRY, SYGVKD.

In its sample, this clone was seen once. CDR3 sequence (DNA): TGTGCCAGCAGCGTAGATCCTAGGATGGATCAGCCCCAGCATTTT. Amino acid sequence: CASSVDPRMDQPQHF. The chain combines TRBV9 with TRBJ1-5; D ambiguous. Germline CDR1 SGDLS, CDR2 YYNGEE. The CDR3 length is 15 residues. Trimming removed 0 bases at V and 5 bases at J, with 12 bases between.

This clone was picked up one time. The chain couples TRBV3-1 (or the pseudogene TRBV3-2) to TRBJ1-1; D unclear. The ends were cut back, 7 bases at V and 6 bases at J, with 12 bases in the middle. The CDR3 totals 12 residues. Germline V lookup: CDR1 LGHDT, CDR2 YNNKEL (reference sequence). CDR3 in amino acids: CASTDRRAEAFF. The CDR3 bases are TGTGCCAGCACCGACCGAAGGGCTGAAGCTTTCTTT.

The chain recombines TRBV11-3 with TRBJ2-1, with TRBD2 matching over 8 bases. V lost 2 bases and J lost 7; bases outside the gene matches: 7. This CDR3 is built from 15 residues. Germline CDR1 SGHNT, CDR2 YENEEA. The CDR3 loop is CASSLRGSGGNEQFF. DNA of the CDR3: TGTGCCAGCAGCTTAAGGGGGAGCGGGGGAAATGAGCAGTTCTTC.

The chain carries TRBV12-3 or TRBV12-4 and TRBJ1-1, with D uncertain. V lost 2 bases and J 5 bases, leaving 9 bases between the germline ends. The CDR3 length is 13 residues. The CDR3 region is CASSLSRETEAFF. The CDR3 DNA is TGTGCCAGCAGTTTAAGTCGCGAGACTGAAGCTTTCTTT.

The chain employs TRBV7-2 and TRBJ2-5; D might be TRBD1 or TRBD2, each matching 5 bases. Deletions cut 6 bases from V and 1 base from J, with 15 bases between. Per germline, CDR1 SGHTA and CDR2 FQGNSA. CDR3 length: 15 amino acids. The CDR3 DNA reads as TGTGCCAGCAGAGAGGGGTATCCTTTCCAAGAGACCCAGTACTTC. Amino acid sequence: CASREGYPFQETQYF.

The chain couples TRBV11-2 to TRBJ2-7, with TRBD2 matching over 7 bases. CDR3 length: 15 amino acids. Germline loops: CDR1 SGHAT, CDR2 FQNNGV. J lost 4 bases, V lost 5 bases, and 11 bases had no gene match. Here the CDR3 DNA reads TGTGCCAGCAGCCCCTATAGGGGAGGGATATACGAGCAGTACTTC. Protein product: CASSPYRGGIYEQYF.

The chain couples TRBV3-1 (or the pseudogene TRBV3-2) to TRBJ1-1; maybe TRBD1 (6 bases). Germline V gene sequence: CDR1 LGHDT, CDR2 YNNKEL (reference sequence). The V and J ends lost 6 bases and 0 bases respectively, with 14 bases between them. This CDR3 spans 15 amino acids. CDR3 sequence: CASSRRQDLNTEAFF. Written as DNA, the CDR3 is TGTGCCAGCAGTCGGAGACAGGACCTGAACACTGAAGCTTTCTTT.

The chain joins TRBV24-1 to TRBJ2-1, with 7 positions matching TRBD1. This CDR3 spans 19 amino acids. CDR1 is KGHDR and CDR2 is SFDVKD in the germline V gene. V trimming: 4 bases; J trimming: 0 bases; junction bases outside the gene matches: 14. The CDR3 region is CATSDSGTALGSSYNEQFF. CDR3 bases: TGTGCCACCAGTGACTCCGGGACAGCCTTAGGGAGCTCCTACAATGAGCAGTTCTTC.

Turning to this clone: The junction departs from the called germline gene at one end, perhaps through a read error. This chain uses TRBV6-8 with TRBJ2-5; D call uncertain. Germline V gene lookup returns CDR1 MNHGY and CDR2 SAAAGT. CDR3 length: 10 residues. Written as DNA, the CDR3 is TGCCAGATGCGGTTAGAGACCCAGTACTTC. It is translated as CQMRLETQYF.

V gene TRBV7-2 combines with J gene TRBJ2-5; TRBD1 matches 10 bases. The CDR3 extends over 14 amino acids. With V trimmed by 6 bases and J by 4 bases, 5 bases remained unmatched. The V gene's germline CDR1 is SGHTA and CDR2 FQGNSA. CDR3 bases: TGTGCCAGCAGTCGGGACAGGGGTTCAGAGACCCAGTACTTC. Its protein is CASSRDRGSETQYF.

The table lists this clone with a count of one. The J gene is TRBJ2-3, the V gene TRBV18, with D possibly being TRBD1 or TRBD2 (5 bases each). The V gene lost 1 base and the J gene lost 1 base, with 9 bases spanning the gap. In germline, CDR1 is KGHSH, CDR2 LQKENI. CDR3 size: 15 residues. CDR3 coding DNA: TGTGCCAGCTCACCACGGGACCTACGCACAGATACGCAGTATTTT. This gives the protein CASSPRDLRTDTQYF.

The chain links TRBV6-1 to TRBJ2-5, with a weak D call TRBD2 (5 bases). The CDR3 totals 15 residues. V was shortened by 2 bases and J by 5 bases, with 15 bases between the two germline ends. Germline V lookup: CDR1 MNHNS, CDR2 SASEGT. CDR3 loop: CASSEPGVRGETQYF. CDR3 sequence (DNA): TGTGCCAGCAGTGAACCTGGGGTCAGAGGGGAGACCCAGTACTTC.

The chain uses TRBV7-2 and TRBJ2-5; 9 nucleotides line up with TRBD2. Germline CDR1 reads SGHTA; CDR2 reads FQGNSA. The J segment lost 1 base and the V segment lost 3 bases, leaving 3 bases of the junction unmatched. This CDR3 comprises 15 residues. DNA for the CDR3: TGTGCCAGCAGCTTCCTGGGACTAGCCCAAGAGACCCAGTACTTC. This encodes CASSFLGLAQETQYF.

J is TRBJ1-4 and V is TRBV18; no firm D call. The CDR3 runs to 11 residues. V shed 6 bases and J shed 7 bases, with 6 bases lying between them. Germline V gives CDR1 KGHSH, CDR2 LQKENI. As DNA, the CDR3 is TGTGCCAGCTCCCGAAGTGAAAAACTGTTTTTT. Translating gives CASSRSEKLFF.

The chain is built from TRBV9 and TRBJ1-5; 7 bases are a match to TRBD1. This CDR3 region has 14 residues. V dropped 3 bases and J dropped 3; count of bases not matched to a gene: 3. Germline CDR1 SGDLS, CDR2 YYNGEE. CDR3 bases: TGTGCCAGCAGCGCGACAGGGCCCAATCAGCCCCAGCATTTT. Translated, it gives CASSATGPNQPQHF.

The J gene is TRBJ1-6, the V gene TRBV7-2; tentatively, D is TRBD1 (6 bases). Deletions cut 3 bases from V and 6 bases from J, with 6 bases between. Germline V lookup: CDR1 SGHTA, CDR2 FQGNSA. The CDR3 is 13 residues long. The CDR3 sequence: CASSLDSNSPLHF. Here the CDR3 DNA reads TGTGCCAGCAGCTTGGACAGTAATTCACCCCTCCACTTT.

In the case of this clone: The DNA is omitted, as the CDR3 cannot be located on it reliably, and the CDR3 follows TCRdb's listing. The rearrangement joins TRBV21-1 to TRBJ1-5. TRBV21-1 constitutes a pseudogene. The CDR3 length is 20 residues, termini included. The chain's CDR3 is CASSKYWCPIPRYSNQPQHF.

In this sample, this clone turned up once. The genes are TRBV5-1 and TRBJ1-1, with a possible D match to TRBD1 (5 bases). The V gene's germline CDR1 is SGHRS and CDR2 YFSETQ. V dropped 2 bases and J dropped 0 bases, with 11 bases sitting between them. This CDR3 contains 15 residues. CDR3 nucleotides: TGCGCCAGCAGCTTACTAGGGGCCGTGAACACTGAAGCTTTCTTT. It is translated as CASSLLGAVNTEAFF.

This clone has only one observation. This chain uses TRBV18 with TRBJ1-3, with 8 bases fitting TRBD1. With 3 bases clipped from V and 7 bases from J, the junction kept 8 bases outside the gene matches. This CDR3 has 15 residues. In germline, CDR1 is KGHSH, CDR2 LQKENI. This CDR3 is CASSPGQGRENTIYF. For the CDR3, the DNA is TGTGCCAGCTCACCCGGACAGGGCCGGGAGAACACCATATATTTT.

The rearrangement links TRBV19 to TRBJ1-5; no reliable D call. CDR3 length: 15 amino acids. V lost 5 bases and J 3 bases, leaving 14 bases between the germline ends. Germline CDR1 LNHDA, CDR2 SQIVND (reference sequence). DNA of the CDR3: TGTGCCAGTAGTCTCGGAGCCAACTACAATCAGCCCCAGCATTTT. Encoded protein: CASSLGANYNQPQHF.

The chain uses TRBV20-1 and TRBJ2-3, with TRBD2 identical over 8 bases. Germline values: CDR1 DFQATT, CDR2 SNEGSKA (reference sequence). Germline trimming cut 6 bases from V and 8 bases from J; bases unmatched to any gene: 4. The CDR3 runs 11 residues. The DNA for the CDR3 is TGCAGTGCCACACGGGGGGGTACGCAGTATTTT. It yields the protein CSATRGGTQYF.

The genes are TRBV7-9 and TRBJ2-7; 8 nucleotides match TRBD1. This CDR3 spans 15 amino acids. Germline V lookup: CDR1 SEHNR, CDR2 FQNEAQ (reference sequence). V lost 1 base and J lost 5; bases outside the gene matches: 7. This chain's CDR3 is CASSLDGRGLNEQYF. Here the CDR3 DNA reads TGTGCCAGCAGCTTAGACGGCAGGGGGCTCAACGAGCAGTACTTC.

In this sample, this clone is medium-sized. The rearrangement links TRBV7-6 to TRBJ1-4; D might be TRBD1 (5 bases). The V and J ends lost 5 bases and 5 bases respectively, with 21 bases between them. Germline V lookup: CDR1 SGHVS, CDR2 FNYEAQ. The CDR3 has 17 amino acids. The CDR3 loop reads CASSTHGPGASNEKLFF. DNA for the CDR3: TGTGCCAGCAGCACGCACGGGCCCGGGGCATCGAATGAAAAACTGTTTTTT.

This clone was observed once. The chain is built from TRBV2 and TRBJ2-3, with 7 nucleotides matching TRBD2. The CDR3 length is 15 residues. Germline V gene sequence: CDR1 SNHLY, CDR2 FYNNEI. The junction had 10 bases not matched to a gene; V was cut back by 10 bases and J by 0 bases. The CDR3: CAILERGTSTDTQYF. CDR3 sequence (DNA): TGTGCCATCCTAGAGCGGGGAACTAGCACAGATACGCAGTATTTT.

The V call is TRBV5-1, the J call TRBJ2-5; D is undetermined. CDR3 size: 13 residues. CDR1 and CDR2 from the germline V gene are SGHRS and YFSETQ. Trimming stripped 0 bases from V and 5 bases from J, with 8 bases between. CDR3 sequence reads: CASSLEDTETQYF. DNA for the CDR3: TGCGCCAGCAGCTTGGAGGATACTGAGACCCAGTACTTC. Complete variable domain (other parts from reference TRBV5-1 and TRBJ2-5): KAGVTQTPRYLIKTRGQQVTLSCSPISGHRSVSWYQQTPGQGLQFLFEYFSETQRNKGNFPGRFSGRQFSNSRSEMNVSTLELGDSALYLCASSLEDTETQYFGPGTRLLVL.